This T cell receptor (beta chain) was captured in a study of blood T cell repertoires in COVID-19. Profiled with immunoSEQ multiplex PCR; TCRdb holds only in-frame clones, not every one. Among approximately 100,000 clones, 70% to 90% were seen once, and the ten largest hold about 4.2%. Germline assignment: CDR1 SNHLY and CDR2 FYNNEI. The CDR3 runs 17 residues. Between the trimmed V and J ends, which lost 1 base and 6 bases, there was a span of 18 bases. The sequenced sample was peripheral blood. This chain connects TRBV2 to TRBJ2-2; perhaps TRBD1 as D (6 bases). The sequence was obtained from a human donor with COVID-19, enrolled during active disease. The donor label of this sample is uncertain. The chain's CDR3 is CASSEDRESLWAGELFF. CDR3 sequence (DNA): TGTGCCAGCAGTGAAGACAGGGAGAGTCTTTGGGCCGGGGAGCTGTTTTTT.